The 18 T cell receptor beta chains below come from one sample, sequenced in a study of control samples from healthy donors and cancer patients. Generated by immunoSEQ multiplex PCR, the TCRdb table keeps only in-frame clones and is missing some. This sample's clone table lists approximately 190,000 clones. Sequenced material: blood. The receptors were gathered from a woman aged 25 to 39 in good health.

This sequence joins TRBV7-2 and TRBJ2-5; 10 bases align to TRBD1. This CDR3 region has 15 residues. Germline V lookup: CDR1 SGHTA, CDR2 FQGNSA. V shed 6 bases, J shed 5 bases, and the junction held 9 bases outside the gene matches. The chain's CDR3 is CASRLDRGRPETQYF. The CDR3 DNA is TGTGCCAGCAGGCTAGACAGGGGGCGTCCCGAGACCCAGTACTTC. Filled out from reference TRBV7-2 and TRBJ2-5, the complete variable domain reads GAGVSQSPSNKVTEKGKDVELRCDPISGHTALYWYRQSLGQGLEFLIYFQGNSAPDKSGLPSDRFSAERTGGSVSTLTIQRTQQEDSAVYLCASRLDRGRPETQYFGPGTRLLVL.

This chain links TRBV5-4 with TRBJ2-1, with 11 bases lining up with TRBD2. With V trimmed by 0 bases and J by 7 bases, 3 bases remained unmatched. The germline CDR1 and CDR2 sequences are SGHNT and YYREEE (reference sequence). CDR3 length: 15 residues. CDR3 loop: CASSLGLAGRNEQFF. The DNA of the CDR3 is TGTGCCAGCAGCTTGGGACTAGCGGGGAGGAATGAGCAGTTCTTC. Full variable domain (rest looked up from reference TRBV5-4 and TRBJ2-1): ETGVTQSPTHLIKTRGQQVTLRCSSQSGHNTVSWYQQALGQGPQFIFQYYREEENGRGNFPPRFSGLQFPNYSSELNVNALELDDSALYLCASSLGLAGRNEQFFGPGTRLTVL.

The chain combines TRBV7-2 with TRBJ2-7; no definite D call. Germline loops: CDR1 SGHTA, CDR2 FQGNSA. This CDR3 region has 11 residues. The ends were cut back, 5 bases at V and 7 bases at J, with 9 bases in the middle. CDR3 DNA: TGTGCCAGCAGCCCCTCAAGGGAGCAGTACTTC. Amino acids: CASSPSREQYF.

The CDR3 DNA reads as TGCGCCAGCAGCCAAGATGTTCCGGGAACCAGGGCCAACGTCCTGACTTTC. Amino acid sequence: CASSQDVPGTRANVLTF. The chain is built from TRBV4-1 and TRBJ2-6, with D possibly TRBD2 on 5 matching bases. Trimming pared 0 bases from V and 5 bases from J, leaving 14 bases between. Germline assignment: CDR1 MGHRA and CDR2 YSYEKL. The CDR3 has 17 amino acids.

CDR3: CASSYSYAGETQYF. DNA for the CDR3: TGTGCCAGCAGTTACTCGTATGCAGGAGAGACCCAGTACTTC. The genes are TRBV6-5 and TRBJ2-5; D gene unclear. There are 14 residues in the CDR3. Germline CDR1 reads MNHEY; CDR2 reads SVGAGI. Trimming left V 0 bases short and J 4 bases short, with 9 bases between.

The CDR3 DNA reads as TGTGCCGGGGAGGACGGGCTCAACTTTAACTATGGCTACACCTTC. It specifies CAGEDGLNFNYGYTF. This rearrangement joins TRBV2 to TRBJ1-2; D gene ambiguous. The CDR3 is 15 residues long. Germline CDR1 and CDR2: SNHLY and FYNNEI. The V gene lost 11 bases and the J gene lost 1 base, with 20 bases spanning the gap.

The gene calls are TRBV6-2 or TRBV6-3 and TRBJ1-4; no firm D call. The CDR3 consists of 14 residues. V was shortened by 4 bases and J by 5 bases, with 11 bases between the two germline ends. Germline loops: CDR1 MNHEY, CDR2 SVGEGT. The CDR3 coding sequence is TGTGCCAGCAGTTTCCCCGGGTCGAATGAAAAACTGTTTTTT. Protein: CASSFPGSNEKLFF.

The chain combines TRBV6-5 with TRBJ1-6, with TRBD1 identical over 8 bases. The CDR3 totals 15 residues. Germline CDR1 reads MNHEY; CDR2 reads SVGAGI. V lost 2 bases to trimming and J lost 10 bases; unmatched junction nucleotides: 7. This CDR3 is CASSYLRDRLSPLHF. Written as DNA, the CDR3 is TGTGCCAGCAGTTACCTCCGGGACAGGCTCTCACCCCTCCACTTT.

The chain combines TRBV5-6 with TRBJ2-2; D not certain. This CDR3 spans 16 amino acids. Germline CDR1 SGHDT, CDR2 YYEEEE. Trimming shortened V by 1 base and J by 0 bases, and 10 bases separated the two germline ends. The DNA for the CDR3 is TGTGCCAGCAGCTTGTGGCAGGCGTCGAACACCGGGGAGCTGTTTTTT. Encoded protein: CASSLWQASNTGELFF. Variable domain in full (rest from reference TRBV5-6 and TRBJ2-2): DAGVTQSPTHLIKTRGQQVTLRCSPKSGHDTVSWYQQALGQGPQFIFQYYEEEERQRGNFPDRFSGHQFPNYSSELNVNALLLGDSALYLCASSLWQASNTGELFFGEGSRLTVL.

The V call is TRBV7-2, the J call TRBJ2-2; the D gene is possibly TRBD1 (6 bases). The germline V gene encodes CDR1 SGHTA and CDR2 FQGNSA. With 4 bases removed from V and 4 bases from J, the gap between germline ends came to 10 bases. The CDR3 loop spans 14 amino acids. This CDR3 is CASSSGQITGELFF. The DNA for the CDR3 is TGTGCCAGCAGCTCCGGACAGATCACCGGGGAGCTGTTTTTT.

As DNA, the CDR3 is TGTGCCAGCAGCGCAGCTAACTATGGCTACACCTTC. This codes for CASSAANYGYTF. The chain uses TRBV6-2 or TRBV6-3 and TRBJ1-2, with unresolved D. Germline values: CDR1 MNHEY, CDR2 SVGEGT. V lost 6 bases and J lost 0, with 5 bases in between. CDR3 length: 12 amino acids.

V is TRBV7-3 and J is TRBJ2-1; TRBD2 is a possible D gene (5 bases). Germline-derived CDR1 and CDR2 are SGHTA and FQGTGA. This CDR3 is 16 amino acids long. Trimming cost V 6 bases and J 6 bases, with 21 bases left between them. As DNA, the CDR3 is TGTGCCAGCAGGAACCCGGGGTCAGTGAATCCCAATGAGCAGTTCTTC. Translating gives CASRNPGSVNPNEQFF.

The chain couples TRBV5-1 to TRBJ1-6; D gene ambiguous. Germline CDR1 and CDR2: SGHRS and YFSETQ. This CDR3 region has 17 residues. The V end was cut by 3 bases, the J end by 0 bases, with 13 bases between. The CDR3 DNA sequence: TGCGCCAGCAGCTCGAGTGAGACGAGCTCCTATAATTCACCCCTCCACTTT. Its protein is CASSSSETSSYNSPLHF.

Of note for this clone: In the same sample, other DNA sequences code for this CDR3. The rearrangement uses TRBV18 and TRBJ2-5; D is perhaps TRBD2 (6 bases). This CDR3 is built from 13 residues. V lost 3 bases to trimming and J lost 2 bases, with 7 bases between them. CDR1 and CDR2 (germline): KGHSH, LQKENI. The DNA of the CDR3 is TGTGCCAGCTCACCTGGACTACAAGAGACCCAGTACTTC. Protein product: CASSPGLQETQYF.

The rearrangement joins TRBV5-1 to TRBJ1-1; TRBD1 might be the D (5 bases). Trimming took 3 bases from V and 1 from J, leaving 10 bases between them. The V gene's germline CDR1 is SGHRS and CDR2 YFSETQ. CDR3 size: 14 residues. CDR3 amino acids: CASSSGLTNTEAFF. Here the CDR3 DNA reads TGCGCCAGCAGCTCGGGACTCACGAACACTGAAGCTTTCTTT. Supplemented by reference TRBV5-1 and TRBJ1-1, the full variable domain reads KAGVTQTPRYLIKTRGQQVTLSCSPISGHRSVSWYQQTPGQGLQFLFEYFSETQRNKGNFPGRFSGRQFSNSRSEMNVSTLELGDSALYLCASSSGLTNTEAFFGQGTRLTVV.

The CDR3 nucleotides read TGCGCCAGCAGCTTAGGGACGGGCCGGGGGTATGGCTACACCTTC. Its protein product is CASSLGTGRGYGYTF. The chain joins TRBV5-1 to TRBJ1-2; the D gene is possibly TRBD1 (5 bases). The CDR3 loop spans 15 amino acids. Germline V gives CDR1 SGHRS, CDR2 YFSETQ. Between the trimmed V and J ends, which lost 2 bases and 5 bases, there was a span of 16 bases.

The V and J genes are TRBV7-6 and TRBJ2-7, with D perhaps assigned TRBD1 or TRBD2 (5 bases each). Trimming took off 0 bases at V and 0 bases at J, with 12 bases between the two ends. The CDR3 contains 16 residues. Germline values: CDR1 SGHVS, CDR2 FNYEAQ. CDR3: CASSLAAAGSSYEQYF. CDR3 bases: TGTGCCAGCAGCTTAGCGGCGGCAGGGAGCTCCTACGAGCAGTACTTC.

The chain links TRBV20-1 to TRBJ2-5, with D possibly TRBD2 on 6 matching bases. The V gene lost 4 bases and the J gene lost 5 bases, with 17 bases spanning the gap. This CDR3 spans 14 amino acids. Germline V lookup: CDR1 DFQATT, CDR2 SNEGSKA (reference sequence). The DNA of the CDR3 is TGCAGTGCTAATGAGAGGAGGGCCCGTGAGACCCAGTACTTC. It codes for CSANERRARETQYF.